These 3 T cell receptor beta chains were sequenced from one sample in a study of metastatic and nonmetastatic thyroid tumors (dated by TCRdb to 2018 to 2021). No treatment had been received by any patient before thyroid surgery. The library relied on PCR. TCRdb records Illumina HiSeq 4000 as the sequencer. TCRdb handled the public reads itself, with Q25 trimming in fastp and clone calling in MiXCR, and kept productive beta chains. This sample holds 15,000 to 20,000 clones; around a third were observed only once. The ten largest clones add up to about 15% of the sample. Sample: tumor tissue. All receptors come from a female donor with papillary thyroid cancer or a benign thyroid nodule (not recorded which). Some clones in this sample may be carry-over from other donors' samples.

Remarks on this clone: The conserved closing phenylalanine or tryptophan is absent in this CDR3, likely reflecting a read error. The DNA is omitted, as the CDR3 cannot be located on it reliably, and the CDR3 follows TCRdb's listing. This sequence joins TRBV27 and TRBJ2-4; the table assigns TRBD2, which was not confirmed against the DNA. The V gene's germline CDR1 is MNHEY and CDR2 SMNVEV (reference sequence). The CDR3 adds up to 12 amino acids, both ends counted. The CDR3 region is CASSYIAGGESS.

The sample holds a few counts of this clone. This chain joins TRBV28 and TRBJ2-1; no firm D call. This CDR3 is built from 12 residues. Germline V gives CDR1 MDHEN, CDR2 SYDVKM. V was clipped by 7 bases and J by 8 bases, with 12 bases between them. In DNA form, the CDR3 reads TGTGCCAGCATGAGCCAAGTGGATGAGCAGTTCTTC. Amino acids: CASMSQVDEQFF.

The chain is built from TRBV19 and TRBJ1-1; the match to TRBD1 covers 9 bases. This CDR3 has 15 residues. Looked up from germline, CDR1 is LNHDA and CDR2 is SQIVND (reference sequence). V lost 8 bases, J lost 5 bases, and 12 bases stayed unmatched. The CDR3 here is CASGTAGTGRTEAFF. The CDR3 coding sequence is TGTGCCAGTGGGACAGCCGGGACAGGGAGAACTGAAGCTTTCTTT.